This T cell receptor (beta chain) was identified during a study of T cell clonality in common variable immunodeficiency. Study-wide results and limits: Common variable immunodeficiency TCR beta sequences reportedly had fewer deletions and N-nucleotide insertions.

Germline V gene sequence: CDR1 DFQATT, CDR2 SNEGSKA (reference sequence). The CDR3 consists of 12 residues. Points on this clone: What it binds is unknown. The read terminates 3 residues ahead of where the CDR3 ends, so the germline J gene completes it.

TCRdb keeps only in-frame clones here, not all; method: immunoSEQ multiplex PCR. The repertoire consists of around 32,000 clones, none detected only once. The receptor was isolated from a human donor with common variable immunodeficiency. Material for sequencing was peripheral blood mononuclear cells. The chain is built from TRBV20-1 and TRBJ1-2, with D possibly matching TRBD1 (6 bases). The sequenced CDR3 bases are TGCAGTGCTAGAGGACAGGAAAGCGGC. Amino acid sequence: CSARGQESG. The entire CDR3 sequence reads CSARGQESGYTF.